The 29 T cell receptor beta chains given below trace back to one sample, sequenced in a study of shared clonotypes between healthy human individuals. TCRdb keeps only in-frame clones here, not all; method: immunoSEQ multiplex PCR. The sample comprises roughly 850,000 clones, just over 95% of which are singletons, and around 0.21% rests with the top ten. CD45RO-negative, CCR7-selected cells formed the naive CD8 fraction, which excluded terminally differentiated effector memory CD45RA+ cells. Sequencing was done on a sample of naive CD8+ T cells sorted from blood. The source of these receptors is a man in his thirties or forties in good health.

This clone was counted only a few times. The CDR3: CASSERDGLSYNEQFF. The CDR3 DNA reads as TGTGCCAGCAGTGAAAGGGACGGCCTCTCCTACAATGAGCAGTTCTTC. The chain combines TRBV6-4 with TRBJ2-1; possibly TRBD1 or TRBD2 for D (5 bases each). Germline V gene data show CDR1 as MRHNA and CDR2 as SNTAGT. The CDR3 consists of 16 residues. V was shortened by 3 bases and J by 0 bases, with 12 bases between the two germline ends.

CDR3 protein: CAWTVTGSGGQYF. CDR3 bases: TGTGCCTGGACAGTCACAGGTTCTGGCGGGCAGTACTTC. The V and J genes are TRBV30 and TRBJ2-7, with D maybe TRBD1 (5 bases). V was trimmed by 4 bases and J by 9 bases, leaving 19 bases between them. Looked up from germline, CDR1 is GTSNPN and CDR2 is SVGIG (reference sequence). This CDR3 spans 13 amino acids.

The V call is TRBV11-2, the J call TRBJ2-7; 7 nucleotides agree with TRBD1. The junction had 5 bases not matched to a gene; V was cut back by 4 bases and J by 2 bases. The CDR3 spans 14 residues. Germline V lookup: CDR1 SGHAT, CDR2 FQNNGV. The CDR3 loop reads CASSYGTDAYEQYF. The CDR3 bases are TGTGCCAGCAGCTACGGGACAGACGCCTACGAGCAGTACTTC.

V is TRBV7-2 and J is TRBJ2-7, with a possible D match to TRBD1 (6 bases). V dropped 2 bases and J dropped 9 bases, with 32 bases sitting between them. Germline lookup yields CDR1 SGHTA and CDR2 FQGNSA. This CDR3 has 19 residues. CDR3 nucleotides: TGTGCCAGCAGCTTACCCCGGGACACGTCCCATGTACCCCTACTCATGCAGTACTTC. Residues: CASSLPRDTSHVPLLMQYF. The variable domain in full, completed from reference TRBV7-2 and TRBJ2-7, reads GAGVSQSPSNKVTEKGKDVELRCDPISGHTALYWYRQSLGQGLEFLIYFQGNSAPDKSGLPSDRFSAERTGGSVSTLTIQRTQQEDSAVYLCASSLPRDTSHVPLLMQYFGPGTRLTVT.

This chain links TRBV13 with TRBJ2-2; 10 bases are shared with TRBD2. The CDR3 has 15 amino acids. Germline V lookup: CDR1 PRHDT, CDR2 FYEKMQ (reference sequence). J lost 7 bases, V lost 5 bases, and 7 bases had no gene match. The CDR3 region has the DNA TGTGCCAGCAGCCCAGGGACTAGCGCCTACGGGGAGCTGTTTTTT. Translation: CASSPGTSAYGELFF.

This clone occurred once. The rearrangement uses TRBV7-6 and TRBJ2-7, with unresolved D. CDR3 length: 12 amino acids. Per germline, CDR1 SGHVS and CDR2 FNYEAQ. The V end was cut by 5 bases, the J end by 0 bases, with 5 bases between. CDR3 loop: CASSGISYEQYF. The DNA of the CDR3 is TGTGCCAGCAGCGGTATCTCCTACGAGCAGTACTTC.

V and J are TRBV19 and TRBJ1-2, with D unclear. CDR1 and CDR2 from the germline V gene are LNHDA and SQIVND (reference sequence). This CDR3 has 15 residues. V lost 2 bases and J 1 base, leaving 11 bases between the germline ends. The DNA of the CDR3 is TGTGCCAGTAGTATAATCAACAGCTTTAACTATGGCTACACCTTC. This translates into CASSIINSFNYGYTF.

The chain couples TRBV29-1 to TRBJ2-7; 7 bases are a match to TRBD2. CDR1 and CDR2 (germline): SQVTM, ANQGSEA. The trim removed 3 bases at V and 0 bases at J, leaving 5 bases unmatched. The CDR3 totals 14 residues. In nucleotides, the CDR3 is TGCAGCGTTGATGTAGCGGGCAGCTCCTACGAGCAGTACTTC. Its protein is CSVDVAGSSYEQYF.

The chain carries TRBV5-1 and TRBJ2-3; D may correspond to TRBD1 or TRBD2 (5 bases each). CDR3 length equals 13 residues. Germline assignment: CDR1 SGHRS and CDR2 YFSETQ. V gave up 5 bases and J gave up 1 base, with 8 bases separating them. The CDR3 loop reads CASRGPGTDTQYF. DNA for the CDR3: TGCGCCAGCAGGGGACCCGGCACAGATACGCAGTATTTT.

This clone occurred many times. This chain uses TRBV7-2 with TRBJ2-7; D uncertain. The germline V and J ends were trimmed by 4 bases and 3 bases, with 7 bases remaining between them. The length of the CDR3 is 12 residues. The germline CDR1 and CDR2 sequences are SGHTA and FQGNSA. The CDR3 is CASSYPGYEQYF. The CDR3 region has the DNA TGTGCCAGCAGCTATCCGGGCTACGAGCAGTACTTC. The whole variable domain, filled in from reference TRBV7-2 and TRBJ2-7, reads GAGVSQSPSNKVTEKGKDVELRCDPISGHTALYWYRQSLGQGLEFLIYFQGNSAPDKSGLPSDRFSAERTGGSVSTLTIQRTQQEDSAVYLCASSYPGYEQYFGPGTRLTVT.

This chain joins TRBV5-6 and TRBJ1-5; possibly TRBD1 for D (5 bases). CDR1 is SGHDT, CDR2 YYEEEE, per germline. The CDR3 spans 14 residues. Trimming removed 0 bases at V and 7 bases at J, with 11 bases between. The DNA for the CDR3 is TGTGCCAGCAGCTTGGTTGGGGCTGGGCAGCCCCAGCATTTT. It is translated as CASSLVGAGQPQHF.

The chain recombines TRBV29-1 with TRBJ2-1; 8 positions agree with TRBD2. Trimming removed 1 base from V and 4 bases from J; junction bases left unmatched: 6. The CDR3 loop spans 15 amino acids. CDR1 and CDR2 (germline): SQVTM, ANQGSEA. Written as DNA, the CDR3 is TGCAGCGTTGAAGGAACGGGAGGGAGTTACAATGAGCAGTTCTTC. It specifies CSVEGTGGSYNEQFF.

This chain links TRBV4-1 with TRBJ2-7; no clear D gene. Trimming took off 0 bases at V and 4 bases at J, with 13 bases between the two ends. Per germline, CDR1 MGHRA and CDR2 YSYEKL. The CDR3 is 15 residues long. The CDR3 region is CASSQEGTPSYEQYF. The CDR3 bases are TGCGCCAGCAGCCAAGAGGGAACACCCTCGTACGAGCAGTACTTC.

The chain employs TRBV6-5 and TRBJ1-4, with TRBD1 as a possible D gene (5 bases). Germline CDR1 MNHEY, CDR2 SVGAGI. The length of the CDR3 is 15 residues. V lost 5 bases to trimming and J lost 1 base, with 11 bases between them. In DNA, the CDR3 is TGTGCCAGCAGTGTCGGGGGGGGAACTAATGAAAAACTGTTTTTT. Protein sequence: CASSVGGGTNEKLFF.

The J gene is TRBJ1-3, the V gene TRBV27; TRBD1 aligns across 7 bases. The CDR3 is 13 residues long. In germline, CDR1 is MNHEY, CDR2 SMNVEV (reference sequence). V lost 9 bases, J lost 2 bases, and 4 bases stayed unmatched. The CDR3 DNA reads TGTGCCAGTGGACAGGTCCCTGGAAACACCATATATTTT. Encoded protein: CASGQVPGNTIYF.

V and J are TRBV27 and TRBJ2-7; 12 nucleotides agree with TRBD1. Per germline, CDR1 MNHEY and CDR2 SMNVEV (reference sequence). The V gene end was trimmed by 4 bases and the J gene end by 3 bases; junction bases not matched to a gene: 13. There are 18 residues in the CDR3. Written as DNA, the CDR3 is TGTGCCAGCAGTTCCCCGGGACAGGGGGCCGGGGTGTTCTACGAGCAGTACTTC. This encodes CASSSPGQGAGVFYEQYF.

With regard to this clone: This CDR3 is also generated by other DNA sequences in the sample. The rearrangement joins TRBV30 to TRBJ2-5; D possibly uses TRBD1 or TRBD2 (5 bases each). There are 13 residues in the CDR3. Germline values: CDR1 GTSNPN, CDR2 SVGIG (reference sequence). The V and J ends lost 2 bases and 1 base respectively, with 8 bases between them. The CDR3 DNA follows: TGTGCCTGGAGTTTAGGGACCCAAGAGACCCAGTACTTC. Translation gives CAWSLGTQETQYF. Combining the CDR3 with reference TRBV30 and TRBJ2-5 gives the whole variable domain SQTIHQWPATLVQPVGSPLSLECTVEGTSNPNLYWYRQAAGRGLQLLFYSVGIGQISSEVPQNLSASRPQDRQFILSSKKLLLSDSGFYLCAWSLGTQETQYFGPGTRLLVL.

For this clone: Other DNA sequences from this sample encode an identical CDR3 as well. The rearrangement joins TRBV6-5 to TRBJ2-1; D is undetermined. V lost 2 bases to trimming and J lost 4 bases, with 9 bases between them. Germline assignment: CDR1 MNHEY and CDR2 SVGAGI. CDR3 size: 14 residues. The CDR3 is CASSYPGPYNEQFF. DNA for the CDR3: TGTGCCAGCAGTTACCCTGGGCCATACAATGAGCAGTTCTTC.

This clone was counted a single time. The V and J genes are TRBV5-6 and TRBJ1-5; tentative D call: TRBD1 (6 bases). Germline CDR1 SGHDT, CDR2 YYEEEE. Trimming left V 1 base short and J 1 base short, with 9 bases between. The CDR3 loop spans 15 amino acids. The CDR3 spells CASSLYRVSNQPQHF. The CDR3 bases are TGTGCCAGCAGCTTGTACAGGGTGAGCAATCAGCCCCAGCATTTT.

In this sample, this clone turned up once. The J gene is TRBJ1-2, the V gene TRBV10-2, with TRBD1 matching over 8 bases. The CDR3 runs to 15 residues. The germline V gene encodes CDR1 WSHSY and CDR2 SAAADI. Losses at the gene ends were 0 bases for V and 6 bases for J; bases not matched to a gene: 6. CDR3 in DNA: TGCGCCAGCAGTGAGTCCGGACAGGGCCGAGATGGCTACACCTTC. This gives the protein CASSESGQGRDGYTF.

The CDR3: CASSQGNTEAFF. The CDR3 DNA reads TGTGCCAGCAGCCAGGGGAACACTGAAGCTTTCTTT. The chain uses TRBV11-2 and TRBJ1-1; D is possibly TRBD1 (5 bases). CDR3 length equals 12 residues. V was clipped by 5 bases and J by 1 base, with 5 bases between them. CDR1 and CDR2 (germline): SGHAT, FQNNGV.

The J gene is TRBJ2-1, the V gene TRBV7-9; TRBD2 matches 9 bases. The CDR3 consists of 15 residues. The J segment lost 3 bases and the V segment lost 2 bases, leaving 2 bases of the junction unmatched. Germline CDR1 reads SEHNR; CDR2 reads FQNEAQ (reference sequence). The CDR3 region has the DNA TGTGCCAGCAGCTTACGACTAGCGGTCTACAATGAGCAGTTCTTC. It is translated as CASSLRLAVYNEQFF.

The V gene is TRBV27, the J gene TRBJ2-7; D is unresolved. The V end was cut by 5 bases, the J end by 0 bases, with 11 bases between. This CDR3 has 14 amino acids. Germline V gives CDR1 MNHEY, CDR2 SMNVEV (reference sequence). CDR3 nucleotide sequence: TGTGCCAGCAGTCCCACGGTCTACTCCTACGAGCAGTACTTC. Amino acid sequence: CASSPTVYSYEQYF.

V and J are TRBV28 and TRBJ1-1; D gene unclear. The CDR3 totals 13 residues. Looked up from germline, CDR1 is MDHEN and CDR2 is SYDVKM. Trimming took 3 bases from V and 1 from J, leaving 6 bases between them. The CDR3 DNA reads TGTGCCAGCAGTTTCATTCGGAACACTGAAGCTTTCTTT. It translates to CASSFIRNTEAFF.

This clone has just one count. The chain carries TRBV21-1 and TRBJ2-7. TRBV21-1 is a listed pseudogene. CDR3 length: 16 residues. The CDR3 DNA follows: TGTGCCAGCAGCGAAACAGTAGTTGGGCGCGGACACGAGCAGTACTTC. It yields the protein CASSETVVGRGHEQYF.

The chain has TRBV15 and TRBJ2-7, with 7 bases lining up with TRBD2. The CDR3 length is 15 residues. V lost 5 bases and J lost 4; bases outside the gene matches: 11. Germline V CDR1 and CDR2: LNHNV, YYDKDF (reference sequence). CDR3 region: CATSGLAEARYEQYF. The DNA for the CDR3 is TGTGCCACCAGCGGTCTAGCGGAAGCACGGTACGAGCAGTACTTC. Drawing the rest from reference TRBV15 and TRBJ2-7, the complete variable domain is DAMVIQNPRYQVTQFGKPVTLSCSQTLNHNVMYWYQQKSSQAPKLLFHYYDKDFNNEADTPDNFQSRRPNTSFCFLDIRSPGLGDTAMYLCATSGLAEARYEQYFGPGTRLTVT.

The chain combines TRBV25-1 with TRBJ2-7; TRBD1 is a possible D gene (6 bases). The CDR3 totals 17 residues. Germline V gives CDR1 MGHDK, CDR2 SYGVNS. The V and J ends lost 0 bases and 3 bases respectively, with 18 bases between them. The CDR3 DNA is TGTGCCAGCAGTGAATATAGGAAGGACAGTAACTTCTACGAGCAGTACTTC. This translates into CASSEYRKDSNFYEQYF.

The rearrangement joins TRBV5-4 to TRBJ2-3, with D tentatively TRBD2 (6 bases). The CDR3 consists of 16 residues. V lost 5 bases and J 0 bases, leaving 16 bases between the germline ends. Germline V lookup: CDR1 SGHNT, CDR2 YYREEE (reference sequence). CDR3 sequence reads: CASRFGTHISTDTQYF. In nucleotides, the CDR3 is TGTGCCAGCAGATTTGGGACTCATATCAGCACAGATACGCAGTATTTT.

The J gene is TRBJ1-2, the V gene TRBV30, with D uncertain. The length of the CDR3 is 13 residues. Trimming stripped 5 bases from V and 4 bases from J, with 14 bases between. The V gene's germline CDR1 is GTSNPN and CDR2 SVGIG (reference sequence). The CDR3 reads CAWAPTKSYGYTF. The CDR3 DNA reads TGTGCCTGGGCTCCAACGAAATCCTATGGCTACACCTTC.